One and the same sample provided the 15 T cell receptor beta chains below, sequenced in a study of blood T cell repertoires in COVID-19. This table comes from immunoSEQ multiplex PCR, and its TCRdb copy is limited to in-frame clones, with some not included. The table lists around 100,000 clones, 70% to 90% of them singletons. The material sequenced was peripheral blood. The receptors derive from a human donor in a cohort sampled during active COVID-19.

The V and J genes are TRBV5-6 and TRBJ2-3, with D possibly TRBD1 on 5 matching bases. Deletions cut 4 bases from V and 2 bases from J, with 11 bases between. The CDR3 consists of 14 residues. Germline CDR1 reads SGHDT; CDR2 reads YYEEEE. Here the CDR3 DNA reads TGTGCCAGCAGCGTGAGACAGAACACAGATACGCAGTATTTT. Translation gives CASSVRQNTDTQYF.

This sequence joins TRBV6-1 and TRBJ2-5, with D possibly matching TRBD1 (5 bases). Trimming pared 2 bases from V and 1 base from J, leaving 11 bases between. CDR3 size: 15 residues. CDR1 is MNHNS, CDR2 SASEGT, per germline. The CDR3 is CASSEQRTPQETQYF. In DNA form, the CDR3 reads TGTGCCAGCAGTGAACAGAGGACACCCCAAGAGACCCAGTACTTC.

In nucleotides, the CDR3 is TGTGCCAGCAGCAGGACAGGAAACATTCAGTACTTC. The encoded protein is CASSRTGNIQYF. The chain couples TRBV6-5 to TRBJ2-4; TRBD1 matches 7 bases. The ends lost 6 bases at V and 6 bases at J; junction bases unmatched: 2. CDR3 length: 12 amino acids. Looked up from germline, CDR1 is MNHEY and CDR2 is SVGAGI.

This clone has a handful of counts. The chain carries TRBV14 and TRBJ1-3; D is undetermined. Germline V gene data show CDR1 as SGHDN and CDR2 as FVKESK. The CDR3 consists of 14 residues. The ends were cut back, 6 bases at V and 0 bases at J, with 9 bases in the middle. The CDR3 DNA reads TGTGCCAGCAGAGAGAGGTTCTCTGGAAACACCATATATTTT. It specifies CASRERFSGNTIYF.

The rearrangement joins TRBV6-5 to TRBJ2-7; D possibly corresponds to TRBD2 (6 bases). CDR1 and CDR2 from the germline V gene are MNHEY and SVGAGI. Trimming stripped 6 bases from V and 9 bases from J, with 12 bases between. CDR3 length: 11 residues. CDR3 bases: TGTGCCAGCAGAACAACGGGGGTGCAGTACTTC. Translated, it gives CASRTTGVQYF.

The sample holds one count of this clone. The chain couples TRBV6-5 to TRBJ2-7; no clear D gene. Germline CDR1 and CDR2: MNHEY and SVGAGI. CDR3 length: 16 amino acids. V lost 0 bases, J lost 2 bases, and 14 bases lay in between. CDR3 in DNA: TGTGCCAGCAGTTACTCCTTCGAATCCACTACCTACGAGCAGTACTTC. Protein: CASSYSFESTTYEQYF.

The chain links TRBV3-1 (or the pseudogene TRBV3-2) to TRBJ1-1; possibly TRBD1 for D (5 bases). The CDR3 spans 12 residues. The V gene lost 3 bases and the J gene lost 10 bases, with 12 bases spanning the gap. The V gene's germline CDR1 is LGHDT and CDR2 YNNKEL (reference sequence). CDR3 DNA: TGTGCCAGCAGCCACCCCCGGGGGGGAGCTTTCTTT. It specifies CASSHPRGGAFF.

V usage is TRBV7-9 and J usage is TRBJ1-4; D perhaps matches TRBD1 (5 bases). The CDR3 runs 15 residues. With 6 bases removed from V and 7 bases from J, the gap between germline ends came to 18 bases. Germline CDR1 SEHNR, CDR2 FQNEAQ (reference sequence). CDR3 region: CASSSARQGGEKLFF. CDR3 DNA: TGTGCCAGCAGTTCAGCGCGGCAGGGAGGTGAAAAACTGTTTTTT.

This rearrangement joins TRBV29-1 to TRBJ1-2, with 12 bases lining up with TRBD1. CDR1 is SQVTM and CDR2 is ANQGSEA in the germline V gene. The CDR3 extends over 14 amino acids. Germline trimming cut 6 bases from V and 4 bases from J; bases unmatched to any gene: 6. The CDR3 loop is CSVGTGGNIYGYTF. The DNA of the CDR3 is TGCAGCGTCGGGACAGGGGGCAACATCTATGGCTACACCTTC. Full variable domain (missing parts from reference TRBV29-1 and TRBJ1-2): SAVISQKPSRDICQRGTSLTIQCQVDSQVTMMFWYRQQPGQSLTLIATANQGSEATYESGFVIDKFPISRPNLTFSTLTVSNMSPEDSSIYLCSVGTGGNIYGYTFGSGTRLTVV.

The chain links TRBV7-3 to TRBJ2-3, with 12 bases aligning to TRBD2. The V segment lost 2 bases and the J segment 3 bases; nucleotides outside the gene matches: 6. This CDR3 spans 17 amino acids. CDR1 and CDR2 from the germline V gene are SGHTA and FQGTGA. DNA for the CDR3: TGTGCCAGCAGCTTAGGCCCTGGGACTAGCGGGACAGATACGCAGTATTTT. Protein sequence: CASSLGPGTSGTDTQYF. Combining the CDR3 with reference TRBV7-3 and TRBJ2-3 gives the whole variable domain GAGVSQTPSNKVTEKGKYVELRCDPISGHTALYWYRQSLGQGPEFLIYFQGTGAADDSGLPNDRFFAVRPEGSVSTLKIQRTERGDSAVYLCASSLGPGTSGTDTQYFGPGTRLTVL.

V is TRBV5-4 and J is TRBJ2-7, with 8 bases matching TRBD2. The germline V gene encodes CDR1 SGHNT and CDR2 YYREEE (reference sequence). Trimming cost V 1 base and J 1 base; bases outside gene matches: 1. The CDR3 has 14 amino acids. The DNA of the CDR3 is TGTGCCAGCAGCTTGTCGGGAGGGTCCTACGAGCAGTACTTC. This sequence encodes CASSLSGGSYEQYF.

This clone was found once. The V and J genes are TRBV27 and TRBJ2-3, with 11 bases lining up with TRBD2. The V gene's germline CDR1 is MNHEY and CDR2 SMNVEV (reference sequence). The V gene end was trimmed by 7 bases and the J gene end by 1 base; junction bases not matched to a gene: 25. The CDR3 length is 22 residues. The CDR3 nucleotides are TGTGCCAGCACCCCACGTTGGGTGGGACAGCAATTACTAGCGGGAGGCACAGATACGCAGTATTTT. Protein product: CASTPRWVGQQLLAGGTDTQYF.

The rearrangement joins TRBV28 to TRBJ2-7; possible D gene TRBD1, 5 bases. This CDR3 contains 15 residues. The V end was cut by 4 bases, the J end by 0 bases, with 13 bases between. Germline CDR1 MDHEN, CDR2 SYDVKM. CDR3 in amino acids: CASSYYPTASYEQYF. The CDR3 DNA reads as TGTGCCAGCAGTTATTATCCGACAGCCTCCTACGAGCAGTACTTC.

The CDR3 reads CASSPSTLGEQYF. The CDR3 DNA reads TGTGCCAGCAGCCCTAGTACCCTCGGCGAGCAGTACTTC. The chain carries TRBV7-6 and TRBJ2-7; D not resolved. The CDR3 contains 13 residues. Between the trimmed V and J ends, which lost 5 bases and 6 bases, there was a span of 14 bases. Looked up from germline, CDR1 is SGHVS and CDR2 is FNYEAQ. The full variable domain, in which reference TRBV7-6 and TRBJ2-7 provide the parts outside the CDR3, is GAGVSQSPRYKVTKRGQDVALRCDPISGHVSLYWYRQALGQGPEFLTYFNYEAQQDKSGLPNDRFSAERPEGSISTLTIQRTEQRDSAMYRCASSPSTLGEQYFGPGTRLTVT.

The chain employs TRBV6-5 and TRBJ1-3; D not resolved. This CDR3 is built from 15 residues. Germline assignment: CDR1 MNHEY and CDR2 SVGAGI. Trimming left V 6 bases short and J 4 bases short, with 16 bases between. As DNA, the CDR3 is TGTGCCAGCAGCACGGGATCTCGAAACGGAAACACCATATATTTT. Its translation: CASSTGSRNGNTIYF.